The entry that follows covers one T cell receptor beta chain sequence. Its antigen is still unknown. The whole isolated RNA underwent reverse transcription, so sequencing captured expressed TCRB transcripts. Assay used: immunoSEQ multiplex PCR; TCRdb lists only in-frame clones, some missing. The table records about 280,000 clones, over 12% of them present only once. These data are taken from a study of beta chain features in type 1 diabetes. Points from the study as a whole: TCRB CDR3s from Type 1 diabetes patients were moderately but significantly shorter in all four CD4+ subsets.

The CDR3 is 17 amino acids. CDR1 is MDHEN and CDR2 is SYDVKM in the germline V gene. V lost 2 bases and J lost 2; bases outside the gene matches: 12. The chain links TRBV28 to TRBJ2-7, with 7 bases lining up with TRBD1. Source material: naive CD4+ T cells from blood. This clonotype originated in a young man with type 1 diabetes. CDR3 bases: TGTGCCAGCAGTTTACCCCTATCTCGACAGGGAACCTACGAGCAGTACTTC. It yields the protein CASSLPLSRQGTYEQYF.